This TCR beta chain was found in a study of synovial regulatory T cells in juvenile arthritis. Study-level points and caveats: Largely private between patients, iaTreg TCR repertoires showed partial overlap with synovial Teff and blood CPL repertoires. Synovial Treg CDR3 sequences overlapped more with iaTregs than other circulating Tregs.

TCRdb's copy holds only in-frame clones and misses some; the assay was immunoSEQ multiplex PCR. The repertoire table contains 10,000 or so clones. CDR1 and CDR2 from the germline V gene are SEHNR and FQNEAQ (reference sequence). The CDR3 is made up of 15 amino acids. The record lacks a DNA sequence. In the case of this clone: Its target is not known.

The TCR originated in a donor aged 2-30 years with juvenile idiopathic arthritis. The chain couples TRBV7-9 to TRBJ1-3. The source material was Treg cells from blood. The subset was: remaining (HLA-DR-negative) circulating blood Treg cells. The CDR3 loop reads CASSYPLRSGNTIYF. Filled out from reference TRBV7-9 and TRBJ1-3, the complete variable domain reads DTGVSQNPRHKITKRGQNVTFRCDPISEHNRLYWYRQTLGQGPEFLTYFQNEAQLEKSRLLSDRFSAERPKGSFSTLEIQRTEQGDSAMYLCASSYPLRSGNTIYFGEGSWLTVV.